The rows below give T cell receptor beta chains drawn from one sample of a study of CD8 T cells in Susac syndrome. In TCRdb, the immunoSEQ multiplex PCR reads were re-called with MiXCR into one record per CDR3 protein. The sample contains about 200,000 distinct CDR3 sequences, roughly 94% of which appear only once. Sequencing was carried out using CD4+ T cells from PBMCs. The receptors were sampled from a human donor in good health. Each CDR3 is given with its conserved first and last residue. D genes are given only for firm matches. Some rows mark clone size as missing; the rest say once, few, many or name a class of expanded clone.

d_gene	v_gene	abundance	j_gene	CDR3nt	CDR3aa
NA	TRBV3-1	NA	TRBJ2-7	TGTGCCAGCAGCGCCTCGCGCGTGCTATCATACGAGCAGTACTTC	CASSASRVLSYEQYF
NA	TRBV7-2	NA	TRBJ2-1	TGTGCCAGCAGCTGGACCCCCCTGATGGATGAGCAGTTCTTC	CASSWTPLMDEQFF
TRBD1	TRBV29-1	NA	TRBJ1-5	TGCAGCGTCCGGACAGGGGGTTCTGATCAGCCCCAGCATTTT	CSVRTGGSDQPQHF
TRBD1	TRBV23-1	NA	TRBJ1-2	TGCGCCAGCAGTCAATCGCTAGACAGGGGGGAGGACGGCTACACCTTC	CASSQSLDRGEDGYTF
TRBD1	TRBV29-1	NA	TRBJ2-3	TGCAGCGTTGACACAGGGGGCGCGCCGGGTACGCAGTATTTT	CSVDTGGAPGTQYF
TRBD2	TRBV2	NA	TRBJ2-5	TGTGCCGGTGGGCTACGACTAGCGGGAGGGGAAGACTTC	CAGGLRLAGGEDF
NA	TRBV20-1	NA	TRBJ1-1	TGCAGTGCTAGACCCGCCGGGTTAGGTACTGAAGCTTTCTTT	CSARPAGLGTEAFF
TRBD2	TRBV7-2	NA	TRBJ2-1	TGTGCCACCCAGCGGGGGGGTTACAATGAGCAGTTCTTC	CATQRGGYNEQFF
NA	TRBV29-1	NA	TRBJ2-3	TGCAGCGGCAACCCCGGGACGGTGTCAGATACGCAGTATTTT	CSGNPGTVSDTQYF
TRBD2	TRBV29-1	NA	TRBJ2-5	TGCAGCGTTCTAGCGGGAGGCGGTGAGACCCAGTACTTC	CSVLAGGGETQYF
NA	TRBV27	NA	TRBJ2-6	TGTGCCAGCAGTTTATTCGGGGTAACTTATTCTGGGGCCAACGTCCTGACTTTC	CASSLFGVTYSGANVLTF
TRBD1	TRBV18	NA	TRBJ1-5	TGTGCCAGCTCACCAGGACAGGATTACAATCAGCCCCAGCATTTT	CASSPGQDYNQPQHF
NA	TRBV20-1	once	TRBJ2-1	TGCAGTGCTCAAACTGCCGGGACCACAGACCATGAGCAGTTCTTC	CSAQTAGTTDHEQFF
NA	TRBV3-1	NA	TRBJ2-3	TGTGCCAGCAGCACGTTCTACAGGGCAGATACGCAGTATTTT	CASSTFYRADTQYF
TRBD1	TRBV29-1	NA	TRBJ1-1	TGCAGCGTCGGGACAGGGACGAACACTGAAGCTTTCTTT	CSVGTGTNTEAFF
TRBD1	TRBV23-1	NA	TRBJ1-5	TGCGCCCAAGAGCCGGGACAGGGGGAGGCGGGCAATCAGCCCCAGCATTTT	CAQEPGQGEAGNQPQHF
NA	TRBV4-3	NA	TRBJ2-1	TGCGCCAGCAGTCCTCTAGGGGGGGGCTACAATGAGCAGTTCTTC	CASSPLGGGYNEQFF
TRBD2	TRBV30	NA	TRBJ2-3	TGTGCCTGGAGCCAACTAGCGGGAACCGGGGATACGCAGTATTTT	CAWSQLAGTGDTQYF
NA	TRBV29-1	NA	TRBJ2-1	TGCAGCGTTGGACGGGGGAAAGGTGAGCAGTTCTTC	CSVGRGKGEQFF
NA	TRBV5-1	NA	TRBJ1-1	TGCGCCAGCAACAGGGAAATAAACACTGAAGCTTTCTTT	CASNREINTEAFF
NA	TRBV30	NA	TRBJ1-2	TGTGCCTGGACTCGTTTTGGCGGCTACACCTTC	CAWTRFGGYTF
NA	TRBV12-3/TRBV12-4	NA	TRBJ1-6	TGTGCCAGCGGGGTTCAGGATAATTCACCCCTCCACTTT	CASGVQDNSPLHF
NA	TRBV2	NA	TRBJ2-7	TGTGCCAGCCAGTCGGGGGATCCGAGGCAGTACTTC	CASQSGDPRQYF
NA	TRBV27	NA	TRBJ1-4	TGTGCCAGCGGTCGGTTGGATGAAAAACTGTTTTTT	CASGRLDEKLFF
NA	TRBV24-1	NA	TRBJ1-5	TGTGCCACCAGTGCCGGGGGGCACCAGCCCCAGCATTTT	CATSAGGHQPQHF
NA	TRBV9	NA	TRBJ2-3	TGTGCCAGCAGCCTTGGGACCGCAAGGAGCACAGATACGCAGTATTTT	CASSLGTARSTDTQYF
TRBD1	TRBV6-1	NA	TRBJ2-7	TGTGCCAGCAGCCGACTACCCCGACAGGGTAGTACGTACGAGCAGTACTTC	CASSRLPRQGSTYEQYF
NA	TRBV30	NA	TRBJ1-1	TGTGCCTGGAGTCTCGAGGCCCGAGCTTTCTTT	CAWSLEARAFF
NA	TRBV20-1	NA	TRBJ2-7	TGCAGTGCGAGTAGTAACTACGAGCAGTACTTC	CSASSNYEQYF
NA	TRBV4-1	NA	TRBJ2-1	TGCGCCAGCAGCCCTTATGAAACCTACAATGAGCAGTTCTTC	CASSPYETYNEQFF
NA	TRBV7-3	NA	TRBJ2-1	TGTGCCAGCAGCTTATTCTCTGGCCCGGGACTGCAGTTCTTC	CASSLFSGPGLQFF
TRBD1	TRBV11-2	NA	TRBJ2-4	TGTGCCACCAGGGACAGGGGGCGCGTAGACATTCAGTACTTC	CATRDRGRVDIQYF
NA	TRBV20-1	NA	TRBJ1-2	TGCAGTGCTCTTCCGGGACCGACTTTCTATGGCTACACCTTC	CSALPGPTFYGYTF
NA	TRBV4-2	NA	TRBJ1-2	TGTGCCAGCAGCCAAGTAACACAGGCCCGGGAGGGCTACACCTTC	CASSQVTQAREGYTF
NA	TRBV4-3	once	TRBJ1-4	TGCGCCAGCAGCCAAGTCAAAGAGAATGAAAAACTGTTTTTT	CASSQVKENEKLFF
TRBD2	TRBV20-1	NA	TRBJ2-3	TGCAGTGCTAGCCGGCTAGCGGAAACGCAGTATTTT	CSASRLAETQYF
NA	TRBV28	NA	TRBJ1-2	TGTGCCAGCAGTTTAGGGGGCGCGGATAACTATGGCTACACCTTC	CASSLGGADNYGYTF
NA	TRBV20-1	NA	TRBJ2-2	TGCAGTGCTAGAGTATCGGGGGATGCGACTGGGAACACCGGGGAGCTGTTTTTT	CSARVSGDATGNTGELFF
NA	TRBV12-5	NA	TRBJ2-2	TGTGCTAGTGCCCTGGGCCCTCTGGGCACCGGGGAGCTGTTTTTT	CASALGPLGTGELFF
NA	TRBV12-3/TRBV12-4	NA	TRBJ1-2	TGTGCCAGCAGTGACAGACACCCAGCCTATGGCTACACCTTC	CASSDRHPAYGYTF
TRBD1	TRBV27	NA	TRBJ1-1	TGTGCCAGCAGTAGGGGACAGGGGGCTATCGGCACTGAAGCTTTCTTT	CASSRGQGAIGTEAFF
NA	TRBV3-1	NA	TRBJ1-1	TGTGCCAGCAGCCAAGATGGGTTACTCATGAACACTGAAGCTTTCTTT	CASSQDGLLMNTEAFF
NA	TRBV30	NA	TRBJ1-2	TGTGCCACGAAAATATTGGACGGGCTCAGGGGCTACACCTTC	CATKILDGLRGYTF
NA	TRBV2	NA	TRBJ2-3	TGTGCCAGCAGTGTGTCTCAAGATACGCAGTATTTT	CASSVSQDTQYF
TRBD2	TRBV4-3	NA	TRBJ2-7	TGCGCCAGCAGCCAACAACTAGCGGCCTACGAGCAGTACTTC	CASSQQLAAYEQYF
NA	TRBV5-1	NA	TRBJ1-5	TGCGCCAGCAGCTTGGATTCTCGTCAGCCCCAGCATTTT	CASSLDSRQPQHF
NA	TRBV7-8	NA	TRBJ1-1	TGTGCCAGCAGCTTTAGAATGAACACTGAAGCTTTCTTT	CASSFRMNTEAFF
TRBD1	TRBV27	NA	TRBJ1-6	TGTGCCAGCAGTCGAAGTCCGGGACAGGGGATTGCACCCCTCCACTTT	CASSRSPGQGIAPLHF
NA	TRBV20-1	NA	TRBJ2-1	TGCAGTGCTCGGTGGGACAAACGGAATGAGCAGTTCTTC	CSARWDKRNEQFF
NA	TRBV19	NA	TRBJ2-7	TGTGCCAGTAGGGGGGCATGGGGCGAGCAGTACTTC	CASRGAWGEQYF
NA	TRBV10-3	NA	TRBJ2-6	TGTGCCATCAGTGAAGGGGTCGGGGCCAACGTCCTGACTTTC	CAISEGVGANVLTF
TRBD1	TRBV20-1	NA	TRBJ1-1	TGCAGTGCTAGAGGAGGGACAGGGAGGCCCACTGAAGCTTTCTTT	CSARGGTGRPTEAFF